These T cell receptor beta chains were read from a single sample in a study of blood T cell repertoires in COVID-19. TCRdb keeps only in-frame clones here, not all; method: immunoSEQ multiplex PCR. The top ten clones hold less than 3.5% of a sample with 150,000 to 200,000 clones, roughly 86% of them seen once. Sequencing was done on a sample of peripheral blood. These receptor sequences come from a man in his sixties or seventies with acute or convalescent COVID-19. The CDR3 runs from the conserved cysteine through the conserved F or W. A D gene is named only where the DNA matches it firmly. Part of the rows lack a size; the others show once, few, many or a class for expanded clones.

cdr3_length | j_call | v_call | clone_size | d_call | cdr3_nt | cdr3_aa
16 | TRBJ2-1 | TRBV5-1 | few | TRBD1 | TGCGCCAGCAGTTCCCCACTCGGGACAGGGATACATGAGCAGTTCTTC | CASSSPLGTGIHEQFF
12 | TRBJ2-7 | TRBV9 | NA | TRBD2 | TGTGCCAGCAGCGTAGTAGCGGGCGAGCAGTACTTC | CASSVVAGEQYF
17 | TRBJ2-1 | TRBV3-1/TRBV3-2 | NA | TRBD2 | TGTGCCAGCAGCCCCTGGACTAGCGGGAGGGGGGACAATGAGCAGTTCTTC | CASSPWTSGRGDNEQFF
14 | TRBJ2-3 | TRBV18 | few | NA | TGTGCCAGCTCACCAAACTGGGGGCCAGATACGCAGTATTTT | CASSPNWGPDTQYF
13 | TRBJ2-7 | TRBV19 | NA | TRBD2 | TGTGCCAGTAGGCTAGCGGGGAACTACGAGCAGTACTTC | CASRLAGNYEQYF
13 | TRBJ1-2 | TRBV13 | NA | NA | TGTGCCAGCAGCTTGGGCCTTAACTATGGCTACACCTTC | CASSLGLNYGYTF
15 | TRBJ2-5 | TRBV28 | NA | NA | TGTGCCAGCAGCCTGGTGGAGGCGGGCGGAGAGACCCAGTACTTC | CASSLVEAGGETQYF
15 | TRBJ2-3 | TRBV6-2/TRBV6-3 | NA | NA | TGTGCCAGCAGTTACTGGGGCAGAAACACAGATACGCAGTATTTT | CASSYWGRNTDTQYF
15 | TRBJ2-1 | TRBV5-1 | NA | TRBD2 | TGCGCCAGCAGCAAATTAGCGGGGTCCTACAATGAGCAGTTCTTC | CASSKLAGSYNEQFF
14 | TRBJ2-5 | TRBV5-1 | NA | TRBD1 | TGCGCCAGCAGCTTTGGACAGGGGGGAGAGACCCAGTACTTC | CASSFGQGGETQYF
15 | TRBJ2-3 | TRBV5-1 | NA | TRBD2 | TGCGCCAGCAGCGCCAGTAGCGGGGGCGCGGGCGCGCAGTATTTT | CASSASSGGAGAQYF
14 | TRBJ2-2 | TRBV29-1 | NA | TRBD1 | TGCAGCGTGACCAGGACAGGCCCGGGCGGGGAGCTGTTTTTT | CSVTRTGPGGELFF
12 | TRBJ1-2 | TRBV5-1 | NA | NA | TGCGCCAGCAGCCCAACCCAAGAGGGCTACACCTTC | CASSPTQEGYTF
15 | TRBJ2-3 | TRBV7-2 | NA | TRBD2 | TGTGCCAGCAGCTTTCTAGCGGGGGGGCCAGATACGCAGTATTTT | CASSFLAGGPDTQYF
12 | TRBJ1-1 | TRBV6-2/TRBV6-3 | NA | NA | TGTGCCAGCAGTTACTCGAGGACTGAAGCTTTCTTT | CASSYSRTEAFF
14 | TRBJ1-2 | TRBV3-1/TRBV3-2 | NA | TRBD1 | TGTGCCAGCAGCCTCGGGACAGGCGTCTATGGCTACACCTTC | CASSLGTGVYGYTF
16 | TRBJ2-3 | TRBV5-5 | NA | TRBD1 | TGTGCCAGCAGCCAAGGACAGGGGGCGTTCACAGATACGCAGTATTTT | CASSQGQGAFTDTQYF
16 | TRBJ2-3 | TRBV7-2 | NA | NA | TGTGCCAGCAGCCCCTGGAGTTCGGGGAGCACAGATACGCAGTATTTT | CASSPWSSGSTDTQYF
15 | TRBJ2-2 | TRBV4-2 | NA | TRBD2 | TGTGCCAGCAGCCAATCGGGGGGGAACACCGGGGAGCTGTTTTTT | CASSQSGGNTGELFF
17 | TRBJ2-3 | TRBV9 | NA | TRBD2 | TGTGCCAGCAGCGTAAATTTCGCGGGAGAGGGGACAGATACGCAGTATTTT | CASSVNFAGEGTDTQYF
17 | TRBJ1-6 | TRBV30 | NA | TRBD1 | TGTGCCTGGAGTCGTGGTACAGGGGGAAGGTATAATTCACCCCTCCACTTT | CAWSRGTGGRYNSPLHF
16 | TRBJ1-3 | TRBV4-2 | NA | TRBD1 | TGTGCCAGCAGCCTCCTACCCCAGGGGGACGGAAACACCATATATTTT | CASSLLPQGDGNTIYF
14 | TRBJ2-7 | TRBV7-2 | NA | NA | TGTGCCAGCAGTTCATTGACAGGCCCCTACGAGCAGTACTTC | CASSSLTGPYEQYF